The subject of this entry is one TCR beta chain. What it binds is not known. This record comes from a study of CD8+ T cells in alopecia areata. Study outcomes and limitations: Researchers reported that TCR sharing among patients proved less clear than in mice, possibly HLA-linked.

The researchers isolated CD4+ and CD8+ T cells from PBMCs by sorting. Sequencing templates came from extracted RNA that was reverse transcribed into cDNA. The table came from immunoSEQ multiplex PCR; TCRdb's copy has only in-frame clones and leaves some out. The table records over 150,000 clones, approximately 62% of them present only once. The sample consisted of CD4+ T cells sorted from blood, taken at week 0. The clonotype originates from a human donor with alopecia areata.

In DNA, the CDR3 is TGTGCCAGCAGTGATCCTACAGGGGGGTGGACTGAAGCTTTCTTT. The encoded protein is CASSDPTGGWTEAFF. J is TRBJ1-1 and V is TRBV25-1; 8 nucleotides match TRBD1. V trimming: 3 bases; J trimming: 5 bases; junction bases outside the gene matches: 8. CDR1 and CDR2 from the germline V gene are MGHDK and SYGVNS. The CDR3 consists of 15 residues.